These T cell receptor beta chains were read from a single sample in a study of T-cell memory formation after mild COVID-19. TCRdb reprocessed the 5' RACE reads via MiXCR and lists one record per CDR3 protein. Seen here are roughly 400,000 distinct CDR3 sequences, 16% observed once, and the top ten hold 20% to 25%. The source material was PBMCs or a T cell subset sorted from them (not recorded which). The receptors derive from a man between 18 and 35 years old who had mild COVID-19 (a few samples of this study predate the infection). Cell type and time point are not known. Each CDR3 is given with its conserved first and last residue. Fields, in order: V gene, clone size, D gene, J gene, CDR3 protein, CDR3 DNA. A D gene is named only where the DNA matches it firmly. Not all rows give a size; the values are once, few, many and, for expanded clones, a class.

TRBV27,few,NA,TRBJ1-6,CASSTRDGRSPLHF,TGTGCCAGCAGTACCCGGGACGGGCGCTCACCCCTCCACTTT
TRBV11-3,many,TRBD2,TRBJ2-1,CASSLVGGGAGNEQFF,TGTGCCAGCAGCTTAGTCGGCGGGGGGGCCGGCAATGAGCAGTTCTTC
TRBV6-2/TRBV6-3,NA,TRBD1,TRBJ2-7,CASSLTVGQGHEQYF,TGTGCCAGCAGTCTGACTGTGGGACAGGGGCACGAGCAGTACTTC
TRBV9,NA,NA,TRBJ2-1,CASSVLPGGNEQFF,TGTGCCAGCAGCGTACTCCCAGGTGGCAATGAGCAGTTCTTC
TRBV11-2,NA,NA,TRBJ1-1,CASRKRGNTEAFF,TGTGCCAGCAGAAAGAGGGGGAACACTGAAGCTTTCTTT
TRBV5-1,NA,NA,TRBJ2-2,CASVPGQQNTGELFF,TGCGCCAGCGTACCGGGACAACAGAACACCGGGGAGCTGTTTTTT
TRBV6-6,many,NA,TRBJ1-5,CASGPSDSNQPQHF,TGTGCCAGCGGACCCTCGGATAGCAATCAGCCCCAGCATTTT
TRBV6-5,once,TRBD2,TRBJ2-5,CASSYGTSQETQYF,TGTGCCAGCAGTTACGGGACTAGCCAAGAGACCCAGTACTTC
TRBV29-1,few,TRBD2,TRBJ2-3,CSVTRLAGDTDTQYF,TGCAGCGTTACACGACTAGCGGGGGACACAGATACGCAGTATTTT
TRBV3-1,few,NA,TRBJ1-2,CASSQTQPGYGYTF,TGTGCCAGCAGCCAAACCCAGCCTGGCTATGGCTACACCTTC
TRBV7-2,NA,NA,TRBJ2-1,CASSLDFTGYNEQFF,TGTGCCAGCAGCTTAGATTTCACAGGCTACAATGAGCAGTTCTTC
TRBV10-3,NA,TRBD1,TRBJ1-2,CAIRGQGFTSGYTF,TGTGCCATCAGGGGACAGGGTTTCACTAGTGGCTACACCTTC
TRBV7-9,NA,NA,TRBJ2-7,CASSQRSGIGEQYF,TGTGCCAGCAGCCAAAGGTCCGGGATTGGCGAGCAGTACTTC
TRBV24-1,NA,NA,TRBJ2-5,CATSDYRGAGETQYF,TGTGCCACCAGTGATTATAGGGGGGCCGGCGAGACCCAGTACTTC
TRBV4-3,NA,TRBD2,TRBJ2-7,CASSQELRGGYEQYF,TGCGCCAGCAGCCAAGAGCTCCGGGGGGGGTACGAGCAGTACTTC
TRBV12-3/TRBV12-4,few,TRBD1,TRBJ1-2,CASSSPSDREDGYTF,TGTGCCAGCAGTTCCCCTTCCGACAGGGAGGATGGCTACACCTTC
TRBV10-2,few,NA,TRBJ2-1,CASSVGGYNEQFF,TGCGCCAGCAGTGTCGGTGGTTACAATGAGCAGTTCTTC
TRBV5-1,NA,TRBD1,TRBJ2-5,CASSLAGTVSQETQYF,TGCGCCAGCAGCTTGGCCGGGACAGTCTCCCAAGAGACCCAGTACTTC
TRBV4-3,many,TRBD1,TRBJ2-7,CASSQADRGYEQYF,TGCGCCAGCAGCCAAGCGGACAGGGGCTACGAGCAGTACTTC
TRBV6-1,NA,NA,TRBJ1-3,CASNPADSSGNTIYF,TGTGCCAGCAATCCGGCAGATTCCTCTGGAAACACCATATATTTT
TRBV4-1,few,TRBD1,TRBJ1-1,CASSQDRTGYTEAFF,TGCGCCAGCAGCCAAGACAGGACAGGGTACACTGAAGCTTTCTTT
TRBV3-1,few,TRBD1,TRBJ2-5,CASSHHRDRGGETQYF,TGTGCCAGCAGCCATCACCGGGACAGGGGTGGAGAGACCCAGTACTTC
TRBV9,NA,TRBD1,TRBJ1-1,CASSAGQIMNTEAFF,TGTGCCAGCAGCGCGGGACAGATAATGAACACTGAAGCTTTCTTT
TRBV4-3,NA,NA,TRBJ1-4,CASSQDWATNEKLFF,TGCGCCAGCAGCCAAGATTGGGCAACTAATGAAAAACTGTTTTTT
TRBV19,many,NA,TRBJ1-3,CASSIGNSGNTIYF,TGTGCCAGTAGTATCGGGAACTCTGGAAACACCATATATTTT
TRBV7-2,few,NA,TRBJ1-3,CASSSSPPDTIYF,TGTGCCAGCAGCTCTTCCCCTCCGGACACCATATATTTT
TRBV19,NA,NA,TRBJ2-3,CASLEGGSTDTQYF,TGTGCCTCACTGGAGGGGGGGTCGACAGATACGCAGTATTTT
TRBV28,few,NA,TRBJ1-1,CASSLSGQPEAFF,TGTGCCAGCAGTTTAAGTGGACAGCCTGAAGCTTTCTTT
TRBV20-1,NA,TRBD1,TRBJ1-1,CSAELIRDRELLGNTEAFF,TGCAGTGCCGAGCTAATCCGGGACAGGGAATTACTTGGGAACACTGAAGCTTTCTTT
TRBV4-3,NA,TRBD1,TRBJ2-7,CASSQDPRGEQYF,TGCGCCAGCAGCCAAGATCCCAGGGGGGAGCAGTACTTC
TRBV6-1,few,NA,TRBJ1-1,CASSLRTGPNTEAFF,TGTGCCAGCAGCTTAAGGACGGGACCTAACACTGAAGCTTTCTTT
TRBV5-8,NA,NA,TRBJ2-5,CASSLLMGETQYF,TGTGCCAGCAGCTTGTTGATGGGAGAGACCCAGTACTTC
TRBV20-1,many,TRBD1,TRBJ1-2,CSAGDWTGNYGYTF,TGCAGTGCGGGTGACTGGACAGGGAACTATGGCTACACCTTC
TRBV5-1,NA,NA,TRBJ1-6,CASRIQGNSPLHF,TGCGCCAGCAGAATACAGGGTAATTCACCCCTCCACTTT
TRBV4-1,few,NA,TRBJ2-1,CASSQEGTGLDNEQFF,TGCGCCAGCAGCCAAGAGGGGACCGGGTTAGACAATGAGCAGTTCTTC
TRBV6-5,NA,TRBD1,TRBJ1-2,CASSYPRRTGPNGYTF,TGTGCCAGCAGTTACCCCCGGAGGACAGGGCCAAATGGCTACACCTTC
TRBV20-1,NA,TRBD2,TRBJ2-1,CSAYTGTSGRDEQFF,TGCAGTGCTTACACGGGGACTAGCGGGCGGGATGAGCAGTTCTTC
TRBV12-3/TRBV12-4,few,NA,TRBJ1-1,CASSGVTEAFF,TGTGCCAGCAGTGGGGTTACTGAAGCTTTCTTT
TRBV6-2/TRBV6-3,NA,NA,TRBJ2-6,CASSYSFEAGANVLTF,TGTGCCAGCAGTTACTCTTTCGAAGCTGGGGCCAACGTCCTGACTTTC
TRBV9,many,NA,TRBJ2-3,CASSVHPADTQYF,TGTGCCAGCAGCGTCCACCCCGCAGATACGCAGTATTTT
TRBV4-1,few,NA,TRBJ2-2,CASSQGAGSSTGELFF,TGCGCCAGCAGCCAAGGCGCAGGATCGTCCACCGGGGAGCTGTTTTTT